These 14 T cell receptor beta chains came from one sample sequenced in a study of blood T cell repertoires in COVID-19 (dated by TCRdb to the early 2020s). The method was the immunoSEQ multiplex PCR assay. TCRdb carries this immuneACCESS record with in-frame sequences only. Its versions omit some clonotypes, under half of them owing to an unresolved V gene in the studies checked, with the rest unexplained. Recorded for this sample are 100,000 to 130,000 clones; roughly 80% of them occurred a single time. Jointly, the top ten make up roughly 4.4% of the sample. Source material: peripheral blood. These receptor sequences come from a human donor in a cohort sampled during active COVID-19.

Here the CDR3 reads CATSREGTGYEQYF. In DNA, the CDR3 is TGTGCCACCAGCAGAGAGGGGACAGGCTACGAGCAGTACTTC. The V and J genes are TRBV15 and TRBJ2-7; 8 bases match TRBD1. The CDR3 is 14 amino acids. Trimming took 0 bases from V and 3 from J; bases not matched to a gene: 1. Germline V lookup: CDR1 LNHNV, CDR2 YYDKDF (reference sequence).

V and J are TRBV19 and TRBJ2-4; maybe TRBD1 (5 bases). There are 15 residues in the CDR3. Germline CDR1 LNHDA, CDR2 SQIVND (reference sequence). With 5 bases removed from V and 2 bases from J, the gap between germline ends came to 13 bases. CDR3 sequence (DNA): TGTGCCAGTAGTCCAAATCAGGGTTCCAAAAACATTCAGTACTTC. Translation: CASSPNQGSKNIQYF.

The genes are TRBV7-2 and TRBJ1-1; D is ambiguous. There are 12 residues in the CDR3. Germline assignment: CDR1 SGHTA and CDR2 FQGNSA. V gave up 5 bases and J gave up 7 bases, with 11 bases separating them. CDR3 DNA sequence: TGTGCCAGCAGCCCCAACAGTTATGAAGCTTTCTTT. The encoded protein is CASSPNSYEAFF.

J is TRBJ2-4 and V is TRBV3-1 (or the pseudogene TRBV3-2); 12 bases line up with TRBD2. Germline assignment: CDR1 LGHDT and CDR2 YNNKEL (reference sequence). With V trimmed by 0 bases and J by 4 bases, 10 bases remained unmatched. The CDR3 covers 19 residues. CDR3 nucleotides: TGTGCCAGCAGCCAAGATTGTTACTCTAGCGGGAGGGTAAAAAACATTCAGTACTTC. Protein sequence: CASSQDCYSSGRVKNIQYF.

This chain joins TRBV5-1 and TRBJ2-6; 7 bases are shared with TRBD1. The CDR3 length is 16 residues. V dropped 4 bases and J dropped 2; count of bases not matched to a gene: 6. Germline values: CDR1 SGHRS, CDR2 YFSETQ. CDR3 loop: CASSHGQVAGANVLTF. CDR3 in DNA: TGCGCCAGCAGCCACGGACAGGTGGCTGGGGCCAACGTCCTGACTTTC.

J is TRBJ2-1 and V is TRBV24-1; 14 nucleotides agree with TRBD2. CDR3 length: 16 residues. CDR1 is KGHDR and CDR2 is SFDVKD in the germline V gene. With 4 bases clipped from V and 5 bases from J, the junction kept 3 bases outside the gene matches. CDR3 DNA: TGTGCCACCAGTGAATCGGGACTAGCGGGAGACAATGAGCAGTTCTTC. Amino acid sequence: CATSESGLAGDNEQFF.

The table lists this clone with a count of one. The rearrangement joins TRBV5-6 to TRBJ2-5, with D possibly TRBD2 on 6 matching bases. Germline V gives CDR1 SGHDT, CDR2 YYEEEE. The ends were cut back, 1 base at V and 3 bases at J, with 10 bases in the middle. The CDR3 spans 14 residues. For the CDR3, the DNA is TGTGCCAGCAGCTTGCTCGGGGAGGAAGAGACCCAGTACTTC. It yields the protein CASSLLGEEETQYF.

The chain is built from TRBV19 and TRBJ1-5; D gene unclear. The CDR3 has 18 residues. Looked up from germline, CDR1 is LNHDA and CDR2 is SQIVND (reference sequence). The V end was cut by 3 bases, the J end by 0 bases, with 18 bases between. CDR3 DNA sequence: TGTGCCAGTAGTATGCCCCCCGGGAGGAGTCTTAGCAATCAGCCCCAGCATTTT. Its protein is CASSMPPGRSLSNQPQHF.

V usage is TRBV10-3 and J usage is TRBJ1-1, with 10 bases identical to TRBD1. Germline lookup yields CDR1 ENHRY and CDR2 SYGVKD. The CDR3 consists of 14 residues. V shed 8 bases and J 5 bases; nucleotides not matched to a gene: 8. The CDR3, as DNA: TGTGCCATCTCCGGACAGGGGGTTCAAACTGAAGCTTTCTTT. This sequence encodes CAISGQGVQTEAFF.

Only a few counts were recorded for this clone. The rearrangement uses TRBV5-1 and TRBJ1-2; a weak D match, TRBD1 (6 bases). V shed 2 bases and J shed 4 bases, with 12 bases lying between them. The CDR3 is made up of 14 amino acids. CDR1 is SGHRS, CDR2 YFSETQ, per germline. The CDR3 protein is CASSFTTGSYGYTF. The DNA for the CDR3 is TGCGCCAGCAGCTTCACGACAGGAAGCTATGGCTACACCTTC.

This clone was seen just once. The rearrangement uses TRBV6-1 and TRBJ2-7; 9 positions match TRBD2. J gave up 2 bases and V 3 bases, and 5 bases lay outside the gene matches. Germline CDR1 and CDR2: MNHNS and SASEGT. The CDR3 spans 15 residues. CDR3 nucleotides: TGTGCCAGCAGTGAGGGGGGACTAGCCCCCTACGAGCAGTACGTC. Translated, it gives CASSEGGLAPYEQYV.

The chain combines TRBV30 with TRBJ1-2; the match to TRBD1 covers 7 bases. This CDR3 is built from 13 residues. With V trimmed by 3 bases and J by 4 bases, 5 bases remained unmatched. From germline, CDR1 is GTSNPN and CDR2 SVGIG (reference sequence). Written as DNA, the CDR3 is TGTGCCTGGAGCCCAGGGGGGAGCTATGGCTACACCTTC. The encoded protein is CAWSPGGSYGYTF.

This chain joins TRBV2 and TRBJ2-7, with 8 bases fitting TRBD1. Germline CDR1 reads SNHLY; CDR2 reads FYNNEI. This CDR3 contains 15 residues. V lost 7 bases to trimming and J lost 0 bases; unmatched junction nucleotides: 8. Here the CDR3 DNA reads TGTGCCAGCACCGCAGGGGGCTCCATCTCCTACGAGCAGTACTTC. This translates into CASTAGGSISYEQYF.

The V gene is TRBV7-2, the J gene TRBJ2-1; a possible D gene is TRBD2 (5 bases). The CDR3 length is 15 residues. The germline V and J ends were trimmed by 1 base and 4 bases, with 11 bases remaining between them. In germline, CDR1 is SGHTA, CDR2 FQGNSA. The CDR3 DNA sequence: TGTGCCAGCAGCTTAGGGTCTAGCAGATACAATGAGCAGTTCTTC. It specifies CASSLGSSRYNEQFF.